Below are 28 T cell receptor beta chains sequenced from a single sample in a study of T-cell reconstitution after alpha-beta-depleted transplantation in children (dated by TCRdb to the mid-2010s). Receptors were amplified or captured by PCR. The sequencer was an Illumina HiSeq 2500. TCR library preparation used molecular barcoding, with unique molecular identifiers applied to normalize quantification of the TCRbeta repertoire. TCRdb reprocessed the public reads (quality trimming at Q25 with fastp, clone calling with MiXCR) and kept in-frame beta chains. One record per CDR3 amino acid sequence lists the most common genes and DNA. The sample table holds about 460,000 distinct CDR3 sequences, of which around an eighth were seen once. About 6% of the sample rests with the top ten. Here the sequenced sample was PBMCs from the stem cell graft donor, taken from the stem cell graft. These receptors were collected from a human donor who donated a stem cell graft to a child with combined immunodeficiency.

This clonotype was counted a few times. This chain uses TRBV4-3 with TRBJ1-1, with 9 bases aligning to TRBD1. Germline assignment: CDR1 LGHNA and CDR2 YSLEER. The V gene end was trimmed by 3 bases and the J gene end by 3 bases; junction bases not matched to a gene: 5. This CDR3 is 15 amino acids long. The CDR3 loop is CASSQDRGGYTEAFF. Here the CDR3 DNA reads TGCGCCAGCAGCCAGGACAGGGGCGGGTACACTGAAGCTTTCTTT.

J is TRBJ2-3 and V is TRBV7-8; 10 bases map to TRBD2. Trimming at V came to 1 base and at J to 0 bases, leaving 7 bases not matched to a gene. Germline assignment: CDR1 SGHVS and CDR2 FQNEAQ. The CDR3 is 18 residues long. The CDR3 reads CASSLVPSGGHSTDTQYF. CDR3 in DNA: TGTGCCAGCAGCTTAGTGCCTAGCGGGGGACATAGCACAGATACGCAGTATTTT. The whole variable domain, filled in from reference TRBV7-8 and TRBJ2-3, reads GAGVSQSPRYKVAKRGQDVALRCDPISGHVSLFWYQQALGQGPEFLTYFQNEAQLDKSGLPSDRFFAERPEGSVSTLKIQRTQQEDSAVYLCASSLVPSGGHSTDTQYFGPGTRLTVL.

There are a few counts of this clonotype. The chain carries TRBV30 and TRBJ2-1, with 7 bases lining up with TRBD1. The germline V gene has CDR1 GTSNPN and CDR2 SVGIG (reference sequence). This CDR3 spans 17 amino acids. V lost 3 bases, J lost 9 bases, and 20 bases stayed unmatched. Here the CDR3 reads CAWSRDRASYLVTEQFF. In DNA form, the CDR3 reads TGTGCCTGGAGCCGAGACAGGGCCTCTTACTTGGTCACTGAGCAGTTCTTC.

There are many counts of this clonotype. The chain is built from TRBV2 and TRBJ2-7; D is perhaps TRBD1 (6 bases). Looked up from germline, CDR1 is SNHLY and CDR2 is FYNNEI. The CDR3 runs 16 residues. Trimming removed 7 bases at V and 2 bases at J, with 21 bases between. The CDR3, as DNA: TGTGCCAGCACCCGCCTTGGGGGCGCCAACCCCTACGAGCAGTACTTC. It translates to CASTRLGGANPYEQYF.

V and J are TRBV7-2 and TRBJ2-1; D is ambiguous. Germline-derived CDR1 and CDR2 are SGHTA and FQGNSA. Trimming left V 1 base short and J 7 bases short, with 8 bases between. The CDR3 sequence is 13 residues long. The CDR3 spells CASSLVRENEQFF. In DNA, the CDR3 is TGTGCCAGCAGCTTAGTAAGGGAAAATGAGCAGTTCTTC.

The chain uses TRBV7-9 and TRBJ1-5; 10 bases agree with TRBD1. CDR3 size: 15 residues. J lost 7 bases, V lost 6 bases, and 9 bases had no gene match. The V gene's germline CDR1 is SEHNR and CDR2 FQNEAQ (reference sequence). CDR3 DNA sequence: TGTGCCAGCAGTTACGGGACAGGGGATGGGCAGCCCCAGCATTTT. Translating it yields CASSYGTGDGQPQHF.

The rearrangement joins TRBV20-1 to TRBJ2-3; no clear D. Germline V CDR1 and CDR2: DFQATT, SNEGSKA (reference sequence). This CDR3 has 15 amino acids. Deletions cut 1 base from V and 0 bases from J, with 11 bases between. In DNA, the CDR3 is TGCAGTGCTAGAGTAGCACCATCTAGCACAGATACGCAGTATTTT. Encoded protein: CSARVAPSSTDTQYF.

This chain joins TRBV30 and TRBJ2-2; 9 bases map to TRBD1. CDR3 size: 12 residues. The germline V gene encodes CDR1 GTSNPN and CDR2 SVGIG (reference sequence). V lost 3 bases and J lost 11; bases outside the gene matches: 4. The CDR3 reads CAWRGTGYELFF. The CDR3 DNA reads TGTGCCTGGAGGGGGACAGGGTATGAGCTGTTTTTT.

V and J are TRBV27 and TRBJ1-2, with TRBD1 identical over 12 bases. The CDR3 contains 15 residues. The V segment lost 6 bases and the J segment 4 bases; nucleotides outside the gene matches: 6. Germline V gives CDR1 MNHEY, CDR2 SMNVEV (reference sequence). DNA for the CDR3: TGTGCCAGCAGATCTCGGGACAGGGGGCCCTATGGCTACACCTTC. Amino acids: CASRSRDRGPYGYTF.

This clonotype was counted only a few times. The rearrangement links TRBV29-1 to TRBJ2-5, with 9 bases that match TRBD2. Losses at the gene ends were 7 bases for V and 2 bases for J; bases not matched to a gene: 2. The CDR3 is made up of 12 amino acids. From germline, CDR1 is SQVTM and CDR2 ANQGSEA. As DNA, the CDR3 is TGCAGCGGGCTAGCGGGACAAGAGACCCAGTACTTC. Translation: CSGLAGQETQYF.

The V and J genes are TRBV11-3 and TRBJ2-1; the D gene is possibly TRBD2 (6 bases). The CDR3 contains 15 residues. Germline V CDR1 and CDR2: SGHNT, YENEEA. Trimming left V 5 bases short and J 4 bases short, with 15 bases between. This chain's CDR3 is CASSLRRAGYNEQFF. The CDR3 DNA reads TGTGCCAGCAGCCTTAGGAGGGCCGGGTACAATGAGCAGTTCTTC.

V gene TRBV20-1 combines with J gene TRBJ2-5; D tentatively reads TRBD1 or TRBD2 (6 bases each). CDR1 and CDR2 from the germline V gene are DFQATT and SNEGSKA (reference sequence). Deletions cut 2 bases from V and 2 bases from J, with 9 bases between. This CDR3 region has 13 residues. The CDR3 region is CSARIGGQETQYF. The CDR3 DNA sequence: TGCAGTGCTAGAATAGGGGGGCAAGAGACCCAGTACTTC.

The genes are TRBV9 and TRBJ1-6; D is perhaps TRBD1 (5 bases). Trimming left V 2 bases short and J 7 bases short, with 10 bases between. The CDR3 sequence is 14 residues long. Germline lookup yields CDR1 SGDLS and CDR2 YYNGEE. CDR3 DNA: TGTGCCAGCAGCGTCCGGGACGGCAATTCACCCCTCCACTTT. Its protein is CASSVRDGNSPLHF.

The chain couples TRBV7-2 to TRBJ2-7, with a tentative D call TRBD2 (6 bases). This CDR3 contains 12 residues. Trimming removed 5 bases at V and 9 bases at J, with 14 bases between. Germline CDR1 SGHTA, CDR2 FQGNSA. The DNA for the CDR3 is TGTGCCAGCAGCGCAGTGTTTAGCGGGCAGTACTTC. Amino acids: CASSAVFSGQYF.

Worth noting for this clonotype: A much larger clone lies a single base off, so this may be a read error. This sequence joins TRBV10-3 and TRBJ2-7; D tentatively reads TRBD1 or TRBD2 (5 bases each). This CDR3 has 14 amino acids. The V gene's germline CDR1 is ENHRY and CDR2 SYGVKD. The DNA of the CDR3 is TGTGACACCCTTCCCGGGACCGCCAGAGGCGAGCAGTACTTC. Its protein product is CDTLPGTARGEQYF.

This clonotype was counted many times. The chain employs TRBV30 and TRBJ2-3; 12 bases agree with TRBD2. The CDR3 runs to 15 residues. With 1 base clipped from V and 6 bases from J, the junction kept 5 bases outside the gene matches. Germline CDR1 is GTSNPN and CDR2 is SVGIG (reference sequence). The CDR3 region is CAWSATSGSWDTQYF. The CDR3 DNA reads TGTGCCTGGAGTGCGACTAGCGGGAGCTGGGATACGCAGTATTTT.

This clonotype was detected a few times. J is TRBJ2-2 and V is TRBV29-1; D ambiguous. The germline gives CDR1 SQVTM, CDR2 ANQGSEA. Trimming took 3 bases from V and 8 from J, leaving 7 bases between them. This CDR3 is 11 amino acids long. The CDR3: CSVEAVGELFF. The CDR3 DNA sequence: TGCAGCGTTGAGGCGGTAGGGGAGCTGTTTTTT.

The chain carries TRBV10-3 and TRBJ2-1; D perhaps matches TRBD1 (6 bases). The CDR3 consists of 18 residues. Per the germline V gene, CDR1 is ENHRY and CDR2 is SYGVKD. With 0 bases removed from V and 5 bases from J, the gap between germline ends came to 20 bases. The CDR3 region is CAISESRVGAGANNEQFF. CDR3 nucleotide sequence: TGTGCCATCAGTGAGTCCCGCGTCGGCGCAGGGGCGAACAATGAGCAGTTCTTC.

Ten or more counts support this clonotype. J is TRBJ2-2 and V is TRBV12-3 or TRBV12-4; D is undetermined. There are 16 residues in the CDR3. V was clipped by 3 bases and J by 1 base, with 12 bases between them. CDR3 sequence reads: CASSFAMEMNTGELFF. The CDR3 DNA reads TGTGCCAGCAGTTTCGCAATGGAAATGAACACCGGGGAGCTGTTTTTT.

The chain combines TRBV28 with TRBJ2-1, with 10 bases aligning to TRBD1. V lost 3 bases, J lost 2 bases, and 4 bases stayed unmatched. This CDR3 has 16 residues. Germline loops: CDR1 MDHEN, CDR2 SYDVKM. The CDR3 sequence: CASSFLGQGPYNEQFF. The CDR3 bases are TGTGCCAGCAGTTTTTTGGGACAGGGGCCCTACAATGAGCAGTTCTTC.

The chain links TRBV14 to TRBJ1-1; D may be TRBD1 (5 bases). Germline V CDR1 and CDR2: SGHDN, FVKESK. This CDR3 has 13 residues. Trimming took 1 base from V and 4 from J, leaving 7 bases between them. CDR3 DNA sequence: TGTGCCAGCAGCCAAGGCAGGGCCACTGAAGCTTTCTTT. Translating gives CASSQGRATEAFF.

A single count supports this clonotype. The genes are TRBV7-9 and TRBJ1-6; 7 nucleotides agree with TRBD1. From germline, CDR1 is SEHNR and CDR2 FQNEAQ (reference sequence). CDR3 size: 16 residues. Germline trimming cut 5 bases from V and 2 bases from J; bases unmatched to any gene: 6. This CDR3 reads CASSPDRNTYNSPLHF. The CDR3, as DNA: TGTGCCAGCAGCCCGGACAGGAACACCTATAATTCACCCCTCCACTTT.

The J gene is TRBJ2-3, the V gene TRBV30; D not resolved. V was trimmed by 0 bases and J by 6 bases, leaving 10 bases between them. CDR1 and CDR2 (germline): GTSNPN, SVGIG (reference sequence). The CDR3 is made up of 13 amino acids. For the CDR3, the DNA is TGTGCCTGGAGTGTTAGGCGATTGGATACGCAGTATTTT. This codes for CAWSVRRLDTQYF.

The rearrangement uses TRBV28 and TRBJ2-7; 11 bases match TRBD2. Unmatched junction bases numbered 8, after V lost 6 bases and J lost 4 bases. The CDR3 is made up of 15 amino acids. Germline-derived CDR1 and CDR2 are MDHEN and SYDVKM. The CDR3 nucleotides are TGTGCCAGCAGGTGGACTAGCGGGCCTTCGTACGAGCAGTACTTC. This codes for CASRWTSGPSYEQYF.

There are a few counts of this clonotype. The rearrangement uses TRBV20-1 and TRBJ1-6; TRBD1 matches at 7 bases. The CDR3 is 16 amino acids. The germline V gene has CDR1 DFQATT and CDR2 SNEGSKA (reference sequence). V lost 1 base and J lost 6; bases outside the gene matches: 9. CDR3 protein: CSARGGGGGVNSPLHF. The CDR3 nucleotides read TGCAGTGCTAGAGGGGGTGGAGGGGGCGTTAATTCACCCCTCCACTTT.

This clonotype showed up many times. This chain joins TRBV7-8 and TRBJ2-1, with 11 positions matching TRBD2. Germline values: CDR1 SGHVS, CDR2 FQNEAQ. This CDR3 contains 20 residues. The ends lost 5 bases at V and 0 bases at J; junction bases unmatched: 15. CDR3 region: CASSTPGLAAAMPSYNEQFF. CDR3 nucleotides: TGTGCCAGCAGCACCCCGGGACTAGCGGCAGCCATGCCCTCCTACAATGAGCAGTTCTTC.

CDR3 amino acids: CASKKMRHSNEKLFF. CDR3 in DNA: TGTGCCAGCAAAAAGATGCGCCATTCTAATGAAAAACTGTTTTTT. The V gene is TRBV25-1, the J gene TRBJ1-4, with D hard to call. The CDR3 has 15 amino acids. V was cut by 7 bases and J by 3 bases, with 15 bases left in between. The germline gives CDR1 MGHDK, CDR2 SYGVNS.

This clonotype was detected many times. The chain is built from TRBV9 and TRBJ2-5; D perhaps matches TRBD2 (5 bases). The V gene's germline CDR1 is SGDLS and CDR2 YYNGEE. The CDR3 sequence is 15 residues long. Trimming stripped 0 bases from V and 0 bases from J, with 9 bases between. The CDR3 DNA sequence: TGTGCCAGCAGCGTAGGGCCGGGGTACCAAGAGACCCAGTACTTC. Translation gives CASSVGPGYQETQYF.